Listed below are T cell receptor beta chains from one sample, sequenced in a study of blood T cell repertoires in COVID-19. Using immunoSEQ multiplex PCR, the repertoire was profiled, and TCRdb retains in-frame clones only, with some absent. Here the sample spans 250,000 or so clones, 89% being singletons. The specimen sequenced was peripheral blood. All receptors come from a woman aged 40-49 years who had recovered from COVID-19. Both conserved end residues are part of each CDR3. Fields, in order: D gene, clone size, V gene, J gene, CDR3 length, CDR3 DNA, CDR3 protein. The D gene is left open where the match is weak. A clone size is listed for some rows: how often the clone was seen (once, few, many), or a class if it is expanded.

D gene: NA
clone size: NA
V gene: TRBV11-3
J gene: TRBJ2-1
CDR3 length: 17
CDR3 DNA: TGTGCCAGCAGCTTAGACCTTCTGGACTTGCAGGACAATGAGCAGTTCTTC
CDR3 protein: CASSLDLLDLQDNEQFF

D gene: TRBD1
clone size: once
V gene: TRBV7-9
J gene: TRBJ1-5
CDR3 length: 19
CDR3 DNA: TGTGCCAGCAGCCGCAACGGACAGGGGGGAGGTCAGTTGAATCAGCCCCAGCATTTT
CDR3 protein: CASSRNGQGGGQLNQPQHF

D gene: NA
clone size: once
V gene: TRBV28
J gene: TRBJ1-5
CDR3 length: 16
CDR3 DNA: TGTGCCAGCAGTTTCCTAAATGAGTATAGCAATCAGCCCCAGCATTTT
CDR3 protein: CASSFLNEYSNQPQHF

D gene: TRBD1
clone size: NA
V gene: TRBV9
J gene: TRBJ1-1
CDR3 length: 13
CDR3 DNA: TGTGCCAGCAGCGCACAGGGGGCCACTGAAGCTTTCTTT
CDR3 protein: CASSAQGATEAFF

D gene: TRBD1
clone size: NA
V gene: TRBV10-3
J gene: TRBJ1-1
CDR3 length: 14
CDR3 DNA: TGTGCCATCACCGAGGGACAGGGGAACACTGAAGCTTTCTTT
CDR3 protein: CAITEGQGNTEAFF

D gene: NA
clone size: NA
V gene: TRBV7-9
J gene: TRBJ2-7
CDR3 length: 13
CDR3 DNA: TGTGCCAGCCACGGGAGTATCGCCCACGAGCAGTACTTC
CDR3 protein: CASHGSIAHEQYF

D gene: NA
clone size: NA
V gene: TRBV12-3/TRBV12-4
J gene: TRBJ2-3
CDR3 length: 12
CDR3 DNA: TGTGCCAGCAGCATGTTTAGTGATACGCAGTATTTT
CDR3 protein: CASSMFSDTQYF

D gene: NA
clone size: NA
V gene: TRBV19
J gene: TRBJ1-1
CDR3 length: 16
CDR3 DNA: TGTGCCAGTACCCCAGATTTATTGAGGAGGAACACTGAAGCTTTCTTT
CDR3 protein: CASTPDLLRRNTEAFF

D gene: NA
clone size: NA
V gene: TRBV19
J gene: TRBJ1-1
CDR3 length: 14
CDR3 DNA: TGTGCCAGTAGTATGAATAGCGGGGTAGGTGAAGCTTTCTTT
CDR3 protein: CASSMNSGVGEAFF

D gene: TRBD1
clone size: NA
V gene: TRBV19
J gene: TRBJ1-2
CDR3 length: 16
CDR3 DNA: TGTGCCAGTAGTATAGACTGGACAGGGGATAACTATGGCTACACCTTC
CDR3 protein: CASSIDWTGDNYGYTF

D gene: TRBD1
clone size: once
V gene: TRBV25-1
J gene: TRBJ2-1
CDR3 length: 14
CDR3 DNA: TGTGCCAGCAGCCCCGGACAGGGGGCTAATGAGCAGTTCTTC
CDR3 protein: CASSPGQGANEQFF

D gene: TRBD2
clone size: NA
V gene: TRBV29-1
J gene: TRBJ2-7
CDR3 length: 15
CDR3 DNA: TGCAGCGTTGAAGATAGCGGGAGAGGTTCCTACGAGCAGTACTTC
CDR3 protein: CSVEDSGRGSYEQYF

D gene: TRBD1
clone size: once
V gene: TRBV27
J gene: TRBJ1-2
CDR3 length: 14
CDR3 DNA: TGTGCCAGCAGCGGGACAGGGGGCTTCTTTGGCTACACCTTC
CDR3 protein: CASSGTGGFFGYTF

D gene: TRBD2
clone size: NA
V gene: TRBV5-1
J gene: TRBJ2-2
CDR3 length: 16
CDR3 DNA: TGCGCCAGCAGCCGGTACGGGGGGGATAACACCGGGGAGCTGTTTTTT
CDR3 protein: CASSRYGGDNTGELFF

D gene: TRBD1
clone size: NA
V gene: TRBV3-1/TRBV3-2
J gene: TRBJ1-2
CDR3 length: 16
CDR3 DNA: TGTGCCAGCAGCCAAGATTGGAACAGGGGGGTCTATGGCTACACCTTC
CDR3 protein: CASSQDWNRGVYGYTF

D gene: NA
clone size: NA
V gene: TRBV11-2
J gene: TRBJ2-2
CDR3 length: 15
CDR3 DNA: TGTGCCAGCAGCCCCCTTTCGAGCCCCACCGGGGAGCTGTTTTTT
CDR3 protein: CASSPLSSPTGELFF

D gene: TRBD1
clone size: NA
V gene: TRBV7-9
J gene: TRBJ2-1
CDR3 length: 15
CDR3 DNA: TGTGCCAGCAGCTCATCGAAAGACAGGGCTGGGGAGCAGTTCTTC
CDR3 protein: CASSSSKDRAGEQFF

D gene: TRBD2
clone size: NA
V gene: TRBV3-1/TRBV3-2
J gene: TRBJ2-1
CDR3 length: 13
CDR3 DNA: TGTGCCAGCAGAGGGACTAGCGGGACCCAGGCGTTCTTC
CDR3 protein: CASRGTSGTQAFF

D gene: TRBD2
clone size: once
V gene: TRBV30
J gene: TRBJ2-4
CDR3 length: 19
CDR3 DNA: TGTGCCTGGAGTGTACGGGGGGGCCCGGTAGTTGTGTCCAAAAACATTCAGTACTTC
CDR3 protein: CAWSVRGGPVVVSKNIQYF

D gene: TRBD1
clone size: NA
V gene: TRBV14
J gene: TRBJ1-4
CDR3 length: 17
CDR3 DNA: TGTGCCAGCAGCCGAACCGGGACAGGTCGAGGGGGTGAAAAACTGTTTTTT
CDR3 protein: CASSRTGTGRGGEKLFF

D gene: NA
clone size: NA
V gene: TRBV4-2
J gene: TRBJ1-2
CDR3 length: 10
CDR3 DNA: TGTGCCAGCAGTGGGGAGGGCTACACCTTC
CDR3 protein: CASSGEGYTF

D gene: NA
clone size: NA
V gene: TRBV7-2
J gene: TRBJ2-7
CDR3 length: 14
CDR3 DNA: TGTGCCAGCAGCTTGATGGGGGCGGCCTACGAGCAGTACTTC
CDR3 protein: CASSLMGAAYEQYF

D gene: NA
clone size: NA
V gene: TRBV30
J gene: TRBJ1-5
CDR3 length: 14
CDR3 DNA: TGTGCCTGGAGCACCTGGAGGGGCCGGCAGCCCCAGCATTTT
CDR3 protein: CAWSTWRGRQPQHF

D gene: NA
clone size: NA
V gene: TRBV3-1/TRBV3-2
J gene: TRBJ1-2
CDR3 length: 13
CDR3 DNA: TGTGCCAGCAGCCTAAGCGGGGTGAGAGGCTACACCTTC
CDR3 protein: CASSLSGVRGYTF

D gene: NA
clone size: NA
V gene: TRBV30
J gene: TRBJ1-3
CDR3 length: 13
CDR3 DNA: TGTGCCTGGGATCGGGGTTCAGGAAACACCATATATTTT
CDR3 protein: CAWDRGSGNTIYF

D gene: TRBD2
clone size: NA
V gene: TRBV30
J gene: TRBJ2-3
CDR3 length: 14
CDR3 DNA: TGTGCCTACATGTGGACTAGCGTCCCAGATACGCAGTATTTT
CDR3 protein: CAYMWTSVPDTQYF

D gene: TRBD1
clone size: NA
V gene: TRBV30
J gene: TRBJ1-3
CDR3 length: 13
CDR3 DNA: TGTGCCTTGGGACAGGGCCCTGGAAACACCATATATTTT
CDR3 protein: CALGQGPGNTIYF

D gene: NA
clone size: NA
V gene: TRBV19
J gene: TRBJ1-2
CDR3 length: 12
CDR3 DNA: TGTGCCAGTAGTGTCCCAGGGTTGGGCTACACCTTC
CDR3 protein: CASSVPGLGYTF

D gene: TRBD1
clone size: NA
V gene: TRBV12-3/TRBV12-4
J gene: TRBJ1-2
CDR3 length: 13
CDR3 DNA: TGTGCCAGCAGAAAGACAGGGGGCCATGGCTACACCTTC
CDR3 protein: CASRKTGGHGYTF

D gene: TRBD2
clone size: few
V gene: TRBV6-1
J gene: TRBJ2-7
CDR3 length: 16
CDR3 DNA: TGTGCCAGCAGGGAAAGCTTACTAGCGGGATCCTACGAGCAGTACTTC
CDR3 protein: CASRESLLAGSYEQYF

D gene: TRBD2
clone size: NA
V gene: TRBV9
J gene: TRBJ2-1
CDR3 length: 18
CDR3 DNA: TGTGCCAGCAGCGAGGAGAGTCTAGCGGGGCGCTTGGGCAGTGAGCAGTTCTTC
CDR3 protein: CASSEESLAGRLGSEQFF

D gene: TRBD2
clone size: NA
V gene: TRBV28
J gene: TRBJ2-7
CDR3 length: 15
CDR3 DNA: TGTGCCAGCAACCTTCTAGCGGGAGCCGACTACGAGCAGTACTTC
CDR3 protein: CASNLLAGADYEQYF

D gene: NA
clone size: NA
V gene: TRBV2
J gene: TRBJ1-2
CDR3 length: 13
CDR3 DNA: TGTGCCAGCAGTGATATTGGGAGAAGCGGCTACACCTTC
CDR3 protein: CASSDIGRSGYTF

D gene: NA
clone size: once
V gene: TRBV9
J gene: TRBJ1-1
CDR3 length: 16
CDR3 DNA: TGTGCCAGCAGCGTAGATGGGGGCAGCTCATTGGTTGAAGCTTTCTTT
CDR3 protein: CASSVDGGSSLVEAFF

D gene: NA
clone size: NA
V gene: TRBV7-3
J gene: TRBJ2-3
CDR3 length: 14
CDR3 DNA: TGTGCCAGCAGCCACGGACAGAGCACAGATACGCAGTATTTT
CDR3 protein: CASSHGQSTDTQYF

D gene: TRBD2
clone size: NA
V gene: TRBV18
J gene: TRBJ2-1
CDR3 length: 14
CDR3 DNA: TGTGCCAGCTCACTGGGGAGCGGGATCACTGAGCAGTTCTTC
CDR3 protein: CASSLGSGITEQFF

D gene: NA
clone size: NA
V gene: TRBV5-1
J gene: TRBJ2-5
CDR3 length: 14
CDR3 DNA: TGCGCCAGCAGCTTGGCCGGGGAGAAAGAGACCCAGTACTTC
CDR3 protein: CASSLAGEKETQYF

D gene: TRBD1
clone size: once
V gene: TRBV6-5
J gene: TRBJ1-6
CDR3 length: 15
CDR3 DNA: TGTGCCAGCAGAGCGACCGGGACAGGGGAAACACCCCTCCACTTT
CDR3 protein: CASRATGTGETPLHF

D gene: TRBD2
clone size: once
V gene: TRBV4-2
J gene: TRBJ2-1
CDR3 length: 16
CDR3 DNA: TGTGCCAGCAGCCAAGATGGCACTAGCGGGAGGGATGAGCAGTTCTTC
CDR3 protein: CASSQDGTSGRDEQFF

D gene: NA
clone size: NA
V gene: TRBV9
J gene: TRBJ2-5
CDR3 length: 14
CDR3 DNA: TGTGCCAGCAGCGTAGCATACGGCCAAGAGACCCAGTACTTC
CDR3 protein: CASSVAYGQETQYF

D gene: TRBD1
clone size: NA
V gene: TRBV10-3
J gene: TRBJ1-5
CDR3 length: 15
CDR3 DNA: TGTGCCATCAGTGGGACAGGGTTGAACAATCAGCCCCAGCATTTT
CDR3 protein: CAISGTGLNNQPQHF